This TCR beta chain was documented in a study of early T cells in non-severe SARS-CoV-2 infection (dated by TCRdb to the early 2020s). About the study as a whole: Because TCR sequencing was done on bulk RNA from unsorted whole blood, the alpha and beta chains could not be paired. General conclusions and limits of the study: VDJdb matching was skewed toward anti-spike CD8 responses and likely underestimated virus-specific expansions by missing private and CD4 specificities.

The method was 5' RACE. Sequencing relied on a NextSeq 500. In the TCR library protocol, unique molecular identifiers were attached to individual cDNA molecules to correct for PCR bias and sequencing error. Both TCR alpha and beta chains were sequenced, and tight co-correlation was observed between alpha and beta sequence abundances in each sample. Turning to the authors' computational methods: Decombinator V4 was used to annotate TCR sequences for V gene, J gene and CDR3. Expanded TCRs were defined as changing significantly between any two time points under a Poisson model with p below 0.0001. TCR abundances were normalised to the total number of TCRs sequenced per sample and were expressed as counts per million. TRAV1-2 paired with TRAJ12, TRAJ20 or TRAJ33 defined MAIT TCRs, while TRAV10 paired with TRAJ18 defined iNKT TCRs. VDJdb, accessed on 1 November 2021, was searched for TCRs annotated for CMV, EBV and SARS-CoV-2, and TCRs annotated for more than one antigen were excluded. Through fastp at Q25 and MiXCR, TCRdb rebuilt clones from the public reads, retaining in-frame beta chains. Each CDR3 protein gets just one entry, which takes the most common genes and DNA from the rows behind it. These V and J calls rely on TCRdb rather than the paper's analysis. For this sample there are roughly 88,000 distinct CDR3 sequences; 13% to 15% appear just once. The top ten hold 5% to 7% of the sample.

A distance of 11 bases separates the germline ends of V and J, which lose 4 bases and 3 bases respectively. According to the germline V gene (reference sequence), CDR1 reads SEHNR and CDR2 reads FQNEAQ. The CDR3 starts with the cysteine, ends with the phenylalanine, and has 14 residues. The kept DNA is CDR3 alone, 42 bases in frame from the first base. As for this clonotype: The target of this receptor is not known. No much larger clone is present one base from it, and per-base qualities are unavailable.

The study was a case-control design nested within a healthcare worker cohort in London, UK, with weekly nasopharyngeal swab PCR tests and blood sampling. Healthcare workers were recruited during the week of the UK lockdown, between 23 and 31 March 2020, and followed weekly for up to 16 weeks. The clonotype originates from an adult who was a healthcare worker with PCR-confirmed SARS-CoV-2 infection or an uninfected control (not recorded which). The sequencing sample was made of whole blood. The sequence is built from TRBV7-9 and TRBJ2-3, with a tentative D gene TRBD1 over 5 matching bases. The sequenced DNA is TGTGCCAGCAGCTCCCTGTCAGGGACAGATACGCAGTATTTT. Its protein product is CASSSLSGTDTQYF.